The rows below give T cell receptor beta chains drawn from one sample of a study of CD8 T cells in ankylosing spondylitis. TCRdb used MiXCR to reprocess the 5' RACE reads, holding one entry per CDR3 protein. The sample lists 180,000 or so distinct CDR3 sequences; more than 9% were seen once. The sample comprised blood, either unsorted or a sorted T cell fraction (not recorded which). Receptors were obtained from a male donor with ankylosing spondylitis or in good health (not recorded which). CDR3s include the opening cysteine and the closing phenylalanine or tryptophan. The order of the fields is V gene, J gene, D gene, CDR3 protein. A D gene is named only where the DNA matches it firmly.

TRBV2	TRBJ2-5	TRBD1	CASRVGTGGPETQYF
TRBV5-1	TRBJ2-3	NA	CASSWRDNTDTQYF
TRBV18	TRBJ2-7	NA	CASSLLGDGANHEQYF
TRBV4-1	TRBJ2-5	NA	CASSQDQGQETQYF
TRBV12-3/TRBV12-4	TRBJ1-4	NA	CASSLGGRHNEKLFF
TRBV12-3/TRBV12-4	TRBJ2-1	TRBD1	CASSRDRGDHNEQFF
TRBV7-9	TRBJ2-2	NA	CASSFLGTGELFF
TRBV9	TRBJ2-5	TRBD1	CASSALGQQETQYF
TRBV6-5	TRBJ1-3	NA	CASRGPGNTIYF
TRBV6-1	TRBJ1-1	NA	CAAKTGEFFDTEAFF
TRBV6-1	TRBJ2-1	NA	CASNRDTNEQFF
TRBV18	TRBJ2-1	TRBD2	CASSPIRTSGSSYNEQFF